The rows below give T cell receptor beta chains drawn from one sample of a study of control samples from healthy donors and cancer patients. Clones were sequenced by immunoSEQ multiplex PCR, and TCRdb holds only the in-frame ones, with some missing. This sample yields about 79,000 clones, of which 93% are seen a single time; around 1.3% belongs to the top ten. What was sequenced was PBMCs. The receptors come from a middle-aged woman with lung cancer. Each CDR3 is given with its conserved first and last residue. The D gene is left open where the match is weak. For some rows the clone size is stated as once, few or many, or as a class when expanded; others skip it.

V,size,D,J,DNA,CDR3
TRBV3-1/TRBV3-2,NA,NA,TRBJ1-5,TGTGCCAGCAGCCCAGGAGCGGGCCGGTTCTATAGCAATCAGCCCCAGCATTTT,CASSPGAGRFYSNQPQHF
TRBV5-1,NA,NA,TRBJ1-6,TGCGCCAGCAGCTTGGAGGGGGCCTATAATTCACCCCTCCACTTT,CASSLEGAYNSPLHF
TRBV7-8,NA,TRBD1,TRBJ1-2,TGTGCCAGCAAGGGGGACAGGGACGGCTACACCTTC,CASKGDRDGYTF
TRBV6-5,NA,NA,TRBJ2-7,TGTGCCAGCACGCCAACAGGTGGGGTTATCGAGCAGTACTTC,CASTPTGGVIEQYF
TRBV10-3,once,TRBD1,TRBJ1-6,TGTGCCATCAGTGATGAGGACAGGGGAAGCCCACCCCTCCACTTT,CAISDEDRGSPPLHF
TRBV2,NA,NA,TRBJ2-1,TGTGCCAGCATCCGGGGTGAAACGAATGAGCAGTTCTTC,CASIRGETNEQFF
TRBV3-1/TRBV3-2,NA,NA,TRBJ2-1,TGTGCCAGCACCCAAGAGCTCTTGTCCAGCAATGAGCAGTTCTTC,CASTQELLSSNEQFF
TRBV6-4,NA,NA,TRBJ1-6,TGTGCCAGCAGAGATACAGGGAGCTCCTATAATTCACCCCTCCACTTT,CASRDTGSSYNSPLHF
TRBV4-1,once,NA,TRBJ2-2,TGCGCCAGCAGCCCGCGAACAGGGTCGGGCACCGGGGAGCTGTTTTTT,CASSPRTGSGTGELFF
TRBV5-1,NA,TRBD1,TRBJ1-6,TGCGCCAGCACCCCAGGGGGCGTTGATTCACCCCTCCACTTT,CASTPGGVDSPLHF
TRBV6-2/TRBV6-3,NA,NA,TRBJ1-2,TGTGCCAGCAGTTACTCGAACTCCTATGGCTACACCTTC,CASSYSNSYGYTF
TRBV7-9,NA,NA,TRBJ2-7,TGTGCCAGCAGTTCCGGGACCGTCTCCTACGAGCAGTACTTC,CASSSGTVSYEQYF
TRBV27,NA,NA,TRBJ1-2,TGTGCCAGCAGTTTATCCGGGGAGCACTATGGCTACACCTTC,CASSLSGEHYGYTF
TRBV6-5,NA,TRBD1,TRBJ1-1,TGTGCCAGCAACATTGGACAGGGACTTGAAGCTTTCTTT,CASNIGQGLEAFF
TRBV9,NA,NA,TRBJ1-2,TGTGCCAGCAGCGGTACAGGTTCTTCCTCAGCTAACTATGGCTACACCTTC,CASSGTGSSSANYGYTF
TRBV6-2/TRBV6-3,NA,TRBD2,TRBJ2-3,TGTGCCAGCAGTTATGGGACTAGCGGGGGGGCCCTAGATACGCAGTATTTT,CASSYGTSGGALDTQYF
TRBV6-5,NA,NA,TRBJ2-7,TGTGCCAGCAGCCCCTCCGGGCTCCGGGAGCAGTACTTC,CASSPSGLREQYF
TRBV6-5,NA,TRBD1,TRBJ2-1,TGTGCCAGCAAAACAGGGGGACAGTCCTACAATGAGCAGTTCTTC,CASKTGGQSYNEQFF
TRBV23-1,NA,NA,TRBJ1-2,TGCGCCAGCAGTCATTGGGAGGGCTACACCTTC,CASSHWEGYTF
TRBV13,NA,TRBD1,TRBJ1-1,TGTGCCAGCAGCCCGGGGACAGTGAACACTGAAGCTTTCTTT,CASSPGTVNTEAFF
TRBV14,NA,TRBD2,TRBJ2-7,TGTGCCAGCAGCCAACTGGAGGGAGCGGGGGGTTCCCCCTACGAGCAGTACTTC,CASSQLEGAGGSPYEQYF
TRBV7-7,NA,NA,TRBJ2-7,TGTGCTAGCAGCTCGGGTGGGGAGCAGTACTTC,CASSSGGEQYF
TRBV7-9,NA,NA,TRBJ1-1,TGTGCCAGCAGCTTATCGGGAATTGAAGCTTTCTTT,CASSLSGIEAFF
TRBV10-3,NA,NA,TRBJ1-1,TGTGCCATCAGTGAGACAGGGACACCTGAAGCTTTCTTT,CAISETGTPEAFF
TRBV12-5,NA,NA,TRBJ1-2,TGTGCTAGTGGACGTCCGGACGGTGGCTACACCTTC,CASGRPDGGYTF
TRBV9,NA,NA,TRBJ2-1,TGTGCCAGCAGCGTAGGGGCCGGGGACAATGAGCAGTTCTTC,CASSVGAGDNEQFF
TRBV5-1,NA,NA,TRBJ1-2,TGCGCCAGCAGCTTATCCGGGAACTATGGCTACACCTTC,CASSLSGNYGYTF
TRBV30,NA,NA,TRBJ1-1,TGTGCCTGGAGGGAGAGGGAAGCTTTCTTT,CAWREREAFF
TRBV12-3/TRBV12-4,NA,NA,TRBJ2-1,TGTGCCAGCAGTTCCGAGTACAATGAGCAGTTCTTC,CASSSEYNEQFF
TRBV3-1/TRBV3-2,NA,NA,TRBJ2-1,TGTGCCAGCAGCCCAGGGTATGGGGGCACTATAATTGTTGGGCAGTTCTTC,CASSPGYGGTIIVGQFF
TRBV9,once,NA,TRBJ2-7,TGTGCCAGCAGCGTAGGTGGATCCTACGAGCAGTACTTC,CASSVGGSYEQYF
TRBV29-1,NA,TRBD1,TRBJ2-7,TGCAGCGTCGACAGGGGGCTTAACGAGCAGTACTTC,CSVDRGLNEQYF
TRBV19,NA,TRBD1,TRBJ1-2,TGTGCCAGTAGTCAACAGGGGATCGGCTATGGCTACACCTTC,CASSQQGIGYGYTF
TRBV28,once,NA,TRBJ2-3,TGTGCCAGCAGTTTATTTTGGTCAAGCACAGATACGCAGTATTTT,CASSLFWSSTDTQYF
TRBV14,NA,NA,TRBJ2-7,TGTGCCAGCAGCCCGGGATCCTACGAGCAGTACTTC,CASSPGSYEQYF
TRBV19,NA,NA,TRBJ1-4,TGTGCCACCCGGGGGGGGTCACAGGAAAAACTGTTTTTT,CATRGGSQEKLFF
TRBV2,NA,NA,TRBJ1-1,TGTGCCAGCAGTGAAGCGCCGGAGACGAGGATGAACACTGAAGCTTTCTTT,CASSEAPETRMNTEAFF
TRBV11-2,few,NA,TRBJ1-4,TGTGCCAGCAGCTTACTTAATGAAAAACTGTTTTTT,CASSLLNEKLFF
TRBV27,NA,TRBD1,TRBJ1-1,TGTGCCAGCAGTCTCACCAGGGGGACTGAAGCTTTCTTT,CASSLTRGTEAFF
TRBV11-3,NA,TRBD2,TRBJ2-3,TGTGCCAGCAGCTTAGTAACGGGACTAGCGACCGAAGGAGAAGATACGCAGTATTTT,CASSLVTGLATEGEDTQYF
TRBV4-1,once,TRBD1,TRBJ1-2,TGCGCCAGCAGCCAAGAAAGGGGGACAGGGTATGGCTACACCTTC,CASSQERGTGYGYTF
TRBV6-6,NA,NA,TRBJ2-2,TGTGCCAGCAGTCGAATCGGGGAGCTGTTTTTT,CASSRIGELFF
TRBV30,NA,NA,TRBJ2-1,TGTGCCTGGAGTATCGGGACCGAGCAGTTCTTC,CAWSIGTEQFF
TRBV7-6,NA,TRBD2,TRBJ2-1,TGTGCCAGCAGCTTTAGCGGGGGACCCCAGCCCTACAATGAGCAGTTCTTC,CASSFSGGPQPYNEQFF
TRBV9,NA,NA,TRBJ1-5,TGTGCCAGCAGCGTAGGAGACTATAGCAATCAGCCCCAGCATTTT,CASSVGDYSNQPQHF
TRBV15,NA,NA,TRBJ2-2,TGTGCCACCAGCAGCAGGGGCGGGCGGGCGGTGGAGCTGTTTTTT,CATSSRGGRAVELFF
TRBV19,NA,NA,TRBJ1-5,TGTGCCAGTAGTATTGAAGGGCTTCGGCAGCCCCAGCATTTT,CASSIEGLRQPQHF
TRBV7-9,NA,TRBD2,TRBJ2-7,TGTGCCAGCAGCTCTACTGCCTCTGGACTAGCGGGGGGGACGGGCGAGCAGTACTTC,CASSSTASGLAGGTGEQYF
TRBV18,NA,NA,TRBJ1-1,TGTGCCAGCTCACTGCCACTAATGAACACTGAAGCTTTCTTT,CASSLPLMNTEAFF
TRBV11-2,NA,NA,TRBJ1-1,TGTGCCAGCAGCTTCCCCAGGACCCGTGAAGCTTTCTTT,CASSFPRTREAFF
TRBV30,NA,NA,TRBJ1-4,TGTGCCTGGAGCAGGGACGGTGAAAAACTGTTTTTT,CAWSRDGEKLFF
TRBV28,NA,NA,TRBJ1-2,TGTGCCAGCAGTTTCAGTTGGGCTAACTATGGCTACACCTTC,CASSFSWANYGYTF
TRBV25-1,NA,NA,TRBJ1-4,TGTGCCAGCAGTGAGGGGAGCACAGGATTTGGCGAAAAACTGTTTTTT,CASSEGSTGFGEKLFF
TRBV5-6,NA,NA,TRBJ2-1,TGTGCCAGCAGCCCGGACACGGAAGAAAATGAGCAGTTCTTC,CASSPDTEENEQFF